A selection of T cell receptor beta chains follows, all from one sample in a study of cytomegalovirus exposure and HLA in healthy donors. Libraries were prepared by immunoSEQ multiplex PCR; TCRdb keeps only in-frame clonotypes and omits some of them. The sample includes some 190,000 clones, about 87% of them seen just once. The sample taken for sequencing was PBMCs. Source of these receptors: a woman younger than 30 in good health and CMV-seronegative. Both conserved end residues are part of each CDR3. Fields, in order: D gene, V gene, clone size, J gene, CDR3 DNA, CDR3 protein. The D gene is left open where the match is weak. Clone size appears in some rows only: once, few, many, or a class for an expanded clone.

>TRBD2|TRBV6-5|.|TRBJ2-1
TGTGCCAGCAGTTACGCGGGCGGGAGCGGGAATGAGCAGTTCTTC
CASSYAGGSGNEQFF
>.|TRBV10-3|.|TRBJ2-7
TGTGCCATCAGTGAAGCATCCTACGAGCAGTACTTC
CAISEASYEQYF
>TRBD2|TRBV7-9|.|TRBJ2-7
TGTGCCAGCAGTAGAGATTCGGGGGGGCCCAGAGAGCAGTACTTC
CASSRDSGGPREQYF
>TRBD1|TRBV29-1|.|TRBJ2-2
TGCAGCCCCTCGGGACAGGTCTCGAGTGAGCCGAACACCGGGGAGCTGTTTTTT
CSPSGQVSSEPNTGELFF
>.|TRBV21-1|.|TRBJ2-7
TGTGCCAGCAGCAAAGAAAGGGGTCACTACGAGCAGTACTTC
CASSKERGHYEQYF
>TRBD2|TRBV5-6|.|TRBJ2-3
TGTGCCAGCAGCCTGTACAGACCGCTAGCGGGAGGGTACACAGATACGCAGTATTTT
CASSLYRPLAGGYTDTQYF
>.|TRBV6-5|once|TRBJ1-2
TGTGCCAGCAGTTACCACAACCCGGACAGAACCTATGGCTACACCTTC
CASSYHNPDRTYGYTF
>.|TRBV7-2|.|TRBJ1-2
TGTGCCAGCAGCTTAGCGAAGGGCAGGGGTGTTGGCTACACCTTC
CASSLAKGRGVGYTF
>TRBD1|TRBV5-6|few|TRBJ1-2
TGTGCCAGCAGCTTAGGACAGGGGACTAACTATGGCTACACCTTC
CASSLGQGTNYGYTF
>TRBD1|TRBV28|once|TRBJ1-2
TGTGCCAGCAGTCGAGGACAGGCGAGGTATGGCTACACCTTC
CASSRGQARYGYTF
>.|TRBV4-1|.|TRBJ1-2
TGCGCCAGCAGCCAGGGCCATTCGGGGGACTATGGCTACACCTTC
CASSQGHSGDYGYTF
>TRBD2|TRBV4-2|.|TRBJ2-1
TGTGCCAGCAGCCAAGGCCTGGAGAGCGGGGGCAATGAGCAGTTCTTC
CASSQGLESGGNEQFF
>TRBD2|TRBV6-4|.|TRBJ2-1
TGTGCCAGCAGTGTTGGACTAGCGGGAGTCAATGAGCAGTTCTTC
CASSVGLAGVNEQFF
>.|TRBV7-9|.|TRBJ2-7
TGTTCCAGCAGCTTAAGTGGCAGGGGCTCGGATAGAACCTACGAGCAGTACTTC
CSSSLSGRGSDRTYEQYF
>TRBD1|TRBV23-1|.|TRBJ1-2
TGCGCCAGCAGTCCGGGGGACCGGGACAGAAAACTTAACTATGGCTACACCTTC
CASSPGDRDRKLNYGYTF
>TRBD1|TRBV5-1|few|TRBJ2-7
TGCGCCAGCAGGAGTCCAGGGGGCGCCTACGAGCAGTACTTC
CASRSPGGAYEQYF
>TRBD1|TRBV19|.|TRBJ2-1
TGTGCCAGTAGTAGGGGACAGGGGGTGAATGAGCAGTTCTTC
CASSRGQGVNEQFF
>TRBD1|TRBV7-9|.|TRBJ2-7
TGTGCCAGCAGCTTAACTGGGACAGGGGCTATCGAGCAGTACTTC
CASSLTGTGAIEQYF
>.|TRBV29-1|.|TRBJ2-7
TGCAGCGCTAAACTGCGGCCTGGTCCTACCTACGAGCAGTACTTC
CSAKLRPGPTYEQYF
>TRBD1|TRBV18|.|TRBJ2-7
TGTGCCAGCTCACCCGGGACAGGGGGTCTCTACGAGCAGTACTTC
CASSPGTGGLYEQYF
>TRBD2|TRBV28|.|TRBJ2-1
TGTGCCAGCAGCCCTAGCGGGGGGGCCTACAATGAGCAGTTCTTC
CASSPSGGAYNEQFF
>TRBD1|TRBV7-9|.|TRBJ2-7
TGTGCCAGCAGCTTTCGGACAGGGGAAGTGGACGAGCAGTACTTC
CASSFRTGEVDEQYF
>.|TRBV7-2|.|TRBJ2-5
TGTGCCAGCAGCTTATTGTGGACTCAAGAGACCCAGTACTTC
CASSLLWTQETQYF
>.|TRBV6-5|.|TRBJ1-4
TGTGCCAGCAGGGAATTCGGACATCTTGAAAAACTGTTTTTT
CASREFGHLEKLFF
>.|TRBV5-6|once|TRBJ2-3
TGTGCCAGCAGCTTAAAGCGCCGCACAGATACGCAGTATTTT
CASSLKRRTDTQYF
>.|TRBV11-2|.|TRBJ2-1
TGTGCCAGCAGCGAAAGCCTAACCAATGAGCAGTTCTTC
CASSESLTNEQFF
>.|TRBV7-5|.|TRBJ1-1
TGTGCCAGAAGCGGTGACAGGGGGTATAGTGAAGCTTTCTTT
CARSGDRGYSEAFF
>TRBD1|TRBV27|.|TRBJ1-1
TGTGCCAGCACATCCGGGACAGGGAGGACTGAAGCTTTCTTT
CASTSGTGRTEAFF
>TRBD2|TRBV9|.|TRBJ2-1
TGTGCCAGCAGCGCCGGGACTAGTAGGTCCTACAATGAGCAGTTCTTC
CASSAGTSRSYNEQFF
>TRBD1|TRBV6-1|.|TRBJ1-5
TGTGCCAGCATTGCAGGGGGAAGCAATCAGCCCCAGCATTTT
CASIAGGSNQPQHF
>.|TRBV7-9|.|TRBJ2-7
TGTGCCAGCAGCTTAGCGGCAGGTGGTTTCCACGAGCAGTACTTC
CASSLAAGGFHEQYF
>TRBD2|TRBV6-5|.|TRBJ2-1
TGTGCCAGCAGTTATTCTAGCGGGGGAGTACCCAATGAGCAGTTCTTC
CASSYSSGGVPNEQFF
>.|TRBV5-1|.|TRBJ1-6
TGCGCCAGCAGCTTAGGGGTTTCACCCCTCCACTTT
CASSLGVSPLHF
>.|TRBV2|once|TRBJ2-2
TGTGCCAGCAATGTCCAGGGTTATAACACCGGGGAGCTGTTTTTT
CASNVQGYNTGELFF
>TRBD1|TRBV10-3|.|TRBJ2-7
TGTGCCATCATTCCGGGACAGGGATCCTACGAGCAGTACTTC
CAIIPGQGSYEQYF
>.|TRBV4-2|.|TRBJ2-7
TGTGCCAGCAGCCAAGATGCAACTCCCCAGGGATACGAGCAGTACTTC
CASSQDATPQGYEQYF
>.|TRBV4-1|few|TRBJ1-1
TGCGCCAGCAGCCACCTCGGGGGACGAACTGAAGCTTTCTTT
CASSHLGGRTEAFF
>.|TRBV5-1|once|TRBJ2-1
TGCGCCAGCAGCTTGGCAGGGGACCACTTCTACAATGAGCAGTTCTTC
CASSLAGDHFYNEQFF
>.|TRBV18|once|TRBJ2-7
TGTGCCAGCTCACCCATACAGGGTTCCGTCTACGAGCAGTACTTC
CASSPIQGSVYEQYF
>TRBD2|TRBV2|.|TRBJ2-1
TGTGCCAGCATCGGACTAGCGGGGGGGCGGGAGCAGTTCTTC
CASIGLAGGREQFF
>.|TRBV6-1|.|TRBJ1-2
TGTGCCAGCAGCCCCTGGGCAGGGCCTAACTATGGCTACACCTTC
CASSPWAGPNYGYTF